The clone carrying this TCR beta chain was found a few times. CDR1 SGHRS and CDR2 YFSETQ come from the germline V gene. Trimming left V 3 bases short and J 4 bases short, with 10 bases between. The CDR3 totals 14 residues. The entry originates in a study of human T cells and chemical hapten exposure. A single record per CDR3 protein comes from TCRdb applying MiXCR to the RACE reads. The sample shows more than 100,000 distinct CDR3 sequences, around 11% of them seen only once. Time point of the sample: patch test 3, about 24 weeks after DPC sensitization. Treatment of the sample: therapeutic diphenylcyclopropenone sensitization with weekly scalp DPC.

The source was whole blood, collected in connection with sensitization to the hapten diphenylcyclopropenone (DPC). This chain links TRBV5-1 with TRBJ1-4; D might be TRBD1 (6 bases). The receptor was isolated from a woman in her forties or fifties with alopecia areata. Some clones in this sample may be carry-over from other donors' samples. The CDR3 loop reads CASSSGTSNEKLFF. The CDR3, as DNA: TGCGCCAGCAGCTCCGGGACAAGTAATGAAAAACTGTTTTTT.